This T cell receptor (beta chain) was sequenced in a study of cytomegalovirus exposure and HLA in healthy donors (dated by TCRdb to about 2017). Study-level background: In an earlier analysis of 587 of the donors, approximately 300 Gb of sequence data and 90 million to 120 million unique TCR beta sequences from about 179 million T cells were reported. An early release that covered around 590 HLA-typed donors contained approximately 300 gigabases of sequencing data and tens of millions of unique TCR sequences. Five DR-DQ haplotypes were handled as single units for association and clustering, since linkage in the cohort was strong. To predict cytomegalovirus infection status, the study combined high-throughput TCR immunosequencing, statistical association of individual TCRs with disease status, and machine learning. A later genetic analysis used genome-wide SNP genotypes for about three fifths of the 666 donors, treating that subset as a discovery cohort. The number of typed donors differed by locus: roughly 629-630 for A, B, C, DRB1 and DQB1; some 500 for DQA1; about 600 for DPA1; and roughly 470 for DPB1. All discovery cohort repertoires had been generated on a single sequencing platform. The study was designed to test whether signatures of past pathogen exposure could be identified by cataloging public T cell receptors. A separate validation cohort of some 130 different subjects was used in addition to the 666-subject first cohort. The T cell repertoires of roughly 660 subjects were profiled by immunosequencing and related to cytomegalovirus serostatus. Both class I and class II loci were covered by HLA typing, at four-digit resolution. To decide whether each TCR beta V gene segment behaved as functional or pseudogenic, an earlier analysis of approximately 590 of the donors relied on high-throughput TCR beta sequencing. Donor age, sex, ethnicity and CMV serostatus were compiled together with the repertoire data. In a later analysis, previously published TCR beta repertoires from roughly 710 donors were re-analyzed and high-resolution HLA genotyping was added so that TCR occurrence patterns could be studied. On average, roughly 240,000 unique TCR beta nucleotide sequences were sequenced per donor among 300 to 500 genotyped donors of the cohort, with roughly 18% of those sequences being non-productive. The later analysis used no new phenotypic data to find candidate immune exposures, relying instead on TCR beta sequences and their occurrence across donors. The genetic ancestry cluster associated with self-reported Caucasian donors included 80% to 90% of the approximately 410 genotyped donors. The paper as a whole reports these results and caveats: The classifier was reported to diagnose cytomegalovirus status with high specificity and sensitivity in both the original and validation cohorts. While some public TCRs were present in many individuals, most TCR sequences turned up only very rarely across donors. In a later analysis, TCR association rates were found to vary across HLA loci, with the most associated TCRs seen for DRB1 alleles and the fewest for HLA-C alleles. Because counts were too low, some 17 rarely observed V segments, including chromosome 9 orphons, were left out of the earlier analysis of 587 of the donors. HLA typing was unavailable for some donors at each locus, so association tests used only the typed subset. According to a later genetic analysis, donors in an Asian-associated ancestry cluster had fewer N-insertions in productive TCRs than the approximately 700-donor mean. The cohort was sequenced for TCR beta chains only, and without alpha or paired-chain data the features that could be detected were limited. A later analysis found that most CMV-associated TCR beta chains appeared HLA-restricted, with HLA associations seemingly driven largely by CMV exposure. An association between a missense DCLRE1C variant and V-gene and J-gene trimming of TCR beta chains was found in a later genetic analysis and replicated in an independent cohort. Some IMGT-functional V segments, including TRBV6-2 and TRBV6-3, could not be told apart with the 87-base-pair reads, so those segments were excluded. Linkage disequilibrium might explain the correlated functional status among segregating V segments, but an unknown experimental factor could not be ruled out. Compared with equally common non-associated chains, HLA-associated TCR beta chains in a later analysis were more clonally expanded and had lower generation probabilities. The authors suggested that the approach could potentially be extended to other disease states and immunological phenotypes. Assigning TCR associations to individual alleles was difficult when HLA alleles, especially DR and DQ, strongly co-occurred. A further reported finding was that TCR beta sequences accurately predicted the HLA-A and HLA-B alleles for most subjects in the first cohort. Immune exposure information for the cohort was limited to CMV serostatus. Three of the identified cytomegalovirus-associated TCR beta chains were confirmed in vitro to be specific for cytomegalovirus antigens. In a later analysis, about 16,000 TCR beta sequences were associated with specific HLA alleles at a false discovery rate of 0.05. In an earlier analysis of fewer than 700 of the donors, most TCR beta V segments appeared in productive rearrangements about 90% or about 30% of the time, broadly matching IMGT annotations. Presence/absence analyses assumed roughly uniform sequencing depth across donors, an assumption that may not hold. A cluster of highly shared sequence variants was judged likely to represent a technical artifact of the sequencing pipeline. The study listed 164 TCR beta chains as associated with cytomegalovirus. A later analysis reported that several top co-occurrence clusters appeared linked to parvovirus B19, influenza, CMV and Epstein-Barr virus.

CDR1 and CDR2 were assigned from the germline V gene as SGHRS and YFSETQ. Its CDR3 holds 14 amino acids, cysteine through phenylalanine. Only the CDR3 part of the read is kept: 42 bases, read in frame from the first base. V loses 0 bases of germline sequence and J loses 1 base, and the interval between the two ends is 6 bases. Comments on this clone: The clone's antigen remains unknown. No clone much larger than this one lies a single base away; base qualities are absent.

The cohort consisted of approximately 670 healthy bone marrow donors. All cohort members were sampled while nominally healthy, although unrecorded immune exposures were likely present. The donor tested CMV seropositive and was one of the 289 seropositive cohort members. Each donor provided a peripheral blood sample, and peripheral blood mononuclear cells were used for TCR beta sequencing. Genomic DNA extraction from the blood cell samples was performed with the Qiagen DNeasy Blood Extraction Kit. The library was made by the immunoSEQ multiplex PCR assay. A mixture of 60 forward primers for TCR Vbeta segments and 13 reverse primers for TCR Jbeta segments was used in the multiplex PCR. Amplification of the CDR3 region of rearranged TCR beta genes was performed with a multiplex PCR assay on genomic DNA. On the Illumina HiSeq System, the amplified TCR beta libraries were sequenced as 87-base-pair reads. As for the original processing: In a later analysis, tens of millions of unique TCR beta chains were counted across the roughly 670 repertoires, and roughly 11 million of these chains were shared by at least two donors. To remove PCR and sequencing errors, raw reads were error-corrected and collapsed into unique sequences using a nearest-neighbor algorithm that merged closely related sequences. CDR3 sequences were aligned to IMGT reference sequences to assign V, D and J gene segments. Each retained sequence needed at least a six-nucleotide match to both a V gene segment and a J gene segment. A rearrangement counted as productive if the CDR3 had no stop codons and remained in frame with V and J, and every other rearrangement counted as non-productive. CDR3 was defined according to IMGT convention as the region running from the second conserved V-encoded cysteine to the conserved J-encoded phenylalanine. The earlier analysis of roughly 590 of the donors excluded sequences that lacked an unambiguous match to a single V gene segment. An earlier analysis of about 600 of the donors called V segments functional above 56.7% productive rearrangements and segregating when the between-donor standard deviation exceeded 5%. To diagnose cytomegalovirus status from the catalog of TCR beta chain sequences, a statistical classification framework was built. In a later analysis, V and J genes were assigned by comparing TCR nucleotide sequences against IMGT/GENE-DB human TR gene sequences. The TCRdist pipeline was used in a later analysis to assign CDR3 sequences and most-parsimonious VDJ recombination scenarios. In a later analysis, every TCR beta chain was defined by the combination of its CDR3 amino acid sequence and its V-gene family, and reads without a unique V-gene family were dropped. To address suspected cross-contamination and a sequencing artifact, a later analysis removed 550 to 750 highly shared, low-generation-probability nucleotide sequences. In a later analysis, a clonal expansion index for each public chain was calculated from normalized within-repertoire ranks of inferred template counts. A later analysis computed generation probabilities with a VDJ recombination model fitted to out-of-frame rearrangements, and checked the results against IGoR. In a later analysis, hypergeometric tests were used to score TCR-TCR, TCR-HLA and TCR-CMV co-occurrence, with a repertoire-size bias correction applied to TCR pairs. A later analysis estimated false discovery rates by permuting HLA or CMV assignments 20 times. In a later analysis, co-occurring TCRs were grouped with DBSCAN, and TCRdist sequence similarity was added when clustering was performed within HLA-allele-positive subsets. Repertoires with fewer than 30,000 or more than 120,000 public chains, plus five repertoires with anomalous nucleotide sharing, were excluded from co-occurrence clustering. Entries here come from immuneACCESS through TCRdb and include only in-frame sequences with V and J called. Some clones fail to appear in such tables; in the studies checked, an unresolved V gene covers under half of the shortfall, and the cause of the remainder is unknown. The V and J calls and clone size are taken from that table; D and trimming were inferred from the DNA. For this sample the table gives about 240,000 clones, of which approximately 82% were detected only once. The ten most abundant clones make up almost 8% of the sample.

The receptor chain draws on TRBV5-1 and TRBJ2-3; the D gene cannot be resolved reliably. This receptor was obtained from a woman aged 55-69 years in good health and CMV-seropositive. Material for sequencing was PBMCs. The CDR3 here reads CASSLERGTDTQYF. The DNA is TGCGCCAGCAGCTTGGAGCGTGGCACAGATACGCAGTATTTT.